Ten or more counts support the clone carrying this TCR beta chain. The ends were cut back, 4 bases at V and 6 bases at J, with 13 bases in the middle. CDR1 SQVTM and CDR2 ANQGSEA come from the germline V gene. The length of the CDR3 is 12 residues. The sample comes from a study of blood T cells in healthy people across ages. The second PCR ran about 6 to 11 cycles with a sample-barcoded 5' primer and J-beta primers. TCRdb recomputed calls from the 5' RACE reads with MiXCR, one row per CDR3 protein. The table shows around 1,800,000 distinct CDR3 sequences, with 35% to 50% occurring only once. This chain connects TRBV29-1 to TRBJ2-7; tentative D call: TRBD1 (6 bases). The TCR comes from a human donor in good health. Sequencing input: blood. The CDR3, as DNA: TGCAGCGTTGCCGCGGTAGGGGGCGAGCAGTACTTC. Translating gives CSVAAVGGEQYF.